These 14 T cell receptor beta chains were sequenced from one sample in a study of blood T cell repertoires in COVID-19. Sequenced by immunoSEQ multiplex PCR; TCRdb stores in-frame clones only, minus some. The sample carries about 320,000 clones, 85% recorded once. Sample: peripheral blood. The receptors originated from a human donor in a cohort sampled during active COVID-19.

The rearrangement joins TRBV7-6 to TRBJ2-3; the D gene is possibly TRBD2 (6 bases). V was shortened by 1 base and J by 3 bases, with 14 bases between the two germline ends. CDR3 length: 16 residues. CDR1 is SGHVS, CDR2 FNYEAQ, per germline. CDR3 residues: CASSLVGPGRTDTQYF. As DNA, the CDR3 is TGTGCCAGCAGCTTAGTCGGGCCAGGGAGGACAGATACGCAGTATTTT. Variable domain in full (rest from reference TRBV7-6 and TRBJ2-3): GAGVSQSPRYKVTKRGQDVALRCDPISGHVSLYWYRQALGQGPEFLTYFNYEAQQDKSGLPNDRFSAERPEGSISTLTIQRTEQRDSAMYRCASSLVGPGRTDTQYFGPGTRLTVL.

This chain connects TRBV14 to TRBJ2-2; 9 bases map to TRBD2. CDR3 length: 15 amino acids. V lost 4 bases, J lost 6 bases, and 6 bases stayed unmatched. In germline, CDR1 is SGHDN, CDR2 FVKESK. CDR3 nucleotide sequence: TGTGCCAGCAGCCGGGCTAGCGGGGTACCCGGGGAGCTGTTTTTT. Translating it yields CASSRASGVPGELFF.

This sequence joins TRBV3-1 (or the pseudogene TRBV3-2) and TRBJ2-7, with D possibly being TRBD1 (6 bases). The CDR3 runs 11 residues. Germline V gene lookup returns CDR1 LGHDT and CDR2 YNNKEL (reference sequence). Deletions cut 2 bases from V and 9 bases from J, with 8 bases between. The CDR3 is CASSQTGWQYF. The DNA of the CDR3 is TGTGCCAGCAGCCAAACAGGGTGGCAGTACTTC.

The rearrangement links TRBV9 to TRBJ2-3, with 7 positions matching TRBD1. CDR3 length: 14 residues. V shed 6 bases, J shed 1 base, and the junction held 5 bases outside the gene matches. CDR1 SGDLS and CDR2 YYNGEE come from the germline V gene. CDR3 nucleotides: TGTGCCAGCACCCTAGGACAGGGCACAGATACGCAGTATTTT. This encodes CASTLGQGTDTQYF.

J is TRBJ2-3 and V is TRBV7-2, with 7 bases that match TRBD2. The trim removed 5 bases at V and 9 bases at J, leaving 11 bases unmatched. The V gene's germline CDR1 is SGHTA and CDR2 FQGNSA. The CDR3 extends over 14 amino acids. CDR3 sequence (DNA): TGTGCCAGCAGCCCTCAAGCTAGCGGAAGGACGCAGTATTTT. This gives the protein CASSPQASGRTQYF.

The chain carries TRBV2 and TRBJ1-5, with 10 bases lining up with TRBD1. The ends lost 5 bases at V and 3 bases at J; junction bases unmatched: 7. The CDR3 covers 16 residues. Per germline, CDR1 SNHLY and CDR2 FYNNEI. The CDR3 region is CASSYGDRGFNQPQHF. The CDR3 DNA sequence: TGTGCCAGCAGTTACGGGGACAGGGGATTCAATCAGCCCCAGCATTTT. Complete variable domain (other parts from reference TRBV2 and TRBJ1-5): EPEVTQTPSHQVTQMGQEVILRCVPISNHLYFYWYRQILGQKVEFLVSFYNNEISEKSEIFDDQFSVERPDGSNFTLKIRSTKLEDSAMYFCASSYGDRGFNQPQHFGDGTRLSIL.

The table lists this clone with a count of one. The gene calls are TRBV4-1 and TRBJ2-1, with 7 bases lining up with TRBD1. With 0 bases clipped from V and 12 bases from J, the junction kept 5 bases outside the gene matches. The CDR3 extends over 13 amino acids. The germline V gene encodes CDR1 MGHRA and CDR2 YSYEKL. The DNA for the CDR3 is TGCGCCAGCAGCCAAGAGATGGGACAGCCGCAGTTCTTC. Its translation is CASSQEMGQPQFF.

This clone was seen a handful of times. The chain combines TRBV18 with TRBJ1-6; TRBD1 might be the D (6 bases). V gave up 1 base and J gave up 9 bases, with 22 bases separating them. The CDR3 is 18 residues long. CDR1 KGHSH and CDR2 LQKENI come from the germline V gene. CDR3 amino acids: CASSPLPGQSTWGSPLHF. The CDR3 nucleotides read TGTGCCAGCTCACCACTGCCCGGACAGTCTACTTGGGGTTCACCCCTCCACTTT.

The rearrangement joins TRBV5-1 to TRBJ2-7; 7 bases match TRBD1. Germline CDR1 reads SGHRS; CDR2 reads YFSETQ. The CDR3 totals 14 residues. V dropped 0 bases and J dropped 5; count of bases not matched to a gene: 5. CDR3 loop: CASSLGQGVHEQYF. The CDR3 DNA reads TGCGCCAGCAGCTTGGGACAGGGAGTTCACGAGCAGTACTTC.

The J gene is TRBJ1-2, the V gene TRBV24-1, with a tentative D call TRBD1 (5 bases). Per the germline V gene, CDR1 is KGHDR and CDR2 is SFDVKD. The ends were cut back, 4 bases at V and 6 bases at J, with 14 bases in the middle. The CDR3 length is 14 residues. The CDR3 is CATSDPGGYNGYTF. For the CDR3, the DNA is TGTGCCACCAGTGACCCGGGGGGGTATAATGGCTACACCTTC.

In this sample, this clone turned up once. The J gene is TRBJ1-5, the V gene TRBV19, with TRBD1 matching 8 bases. The CDR3 spans 14 residues. With V trimmed by 5 bases and J by 7 bases, 7 bases remained unmatched. Germline lookup yields CDR1 LNHDA and CDR2 SQIVND (reference sequence). CDR3 DNA sequence: TGTGCCAGTAGTGAACAGGGGGGAGGCCAGCCCCAGCATTTT. It specifies CASSEQGGGQPQHF.

This chain uses TRBV7-8 with TRBJ2-1, with 8 bases identical to TRBD2. CDR1 and CDR2 (germline): SGHVS, FQNEAQ. V was pared by 3 bases and J by 0 bases, with 1 base of the junction left unmatched. This CDR3 contains 15 residues. The DNA of the CDR3 is TGTGCCAGCAGCTTCAGCGGGGGCTCCTACAATGAGCAGTTCTTC. Encoded protein: CASSFSGGSYNEQFF.

The chain couples TRBV4-2 to TRBJ2-7; the D is unclear. The CDR3 spans 15 residues. V was cut by 0 bases and J by 2 bases, with 11 bases left in between. Germline-derived CDR1 and CDR2 are LGHNA and YNFKEQ. CDR3 amino acids: CASSQDYTPTYEQYF. The CDR3 DNA reads as TGTGCCAGCAGCCAAGATTACACACCCACCTACGAGCAGTACTTC.

The rearrangement uses TRBV6-2 or TRBV6-3 and TRBJ2-7, with D maybe TRBD1 (6 bases). The CDR3 is made up of 13 amino acids. Looked up from germline, CDR1 is MNHEY and CDR2 is SVGEGT. V shed 2 bases and J shed 4 bases, with 9 bases lying between them. The CDR3, as DNA: TGTGCCAGCAGTTACAAAGGGGGTTACGAGCAGTACTTC. Translation: CASSYKGGYEQYF.